The clone carrying this T cell receptor beta chain has ten or more counts. Amplification targeted TCR beta CDR3 regions from RNA transcripts. The HTBI primer set served for first-round RT-PCR of the TCR CDR3. Each CDR3 protein is one row after TCRdb ran MiXCR on the multiplex PCR reads. The repertoire holds roughly 500,000 distinct CDR3 sequences, with around 14% as singletons. This sample was taken from a study of T cells in Graves' hyperthyroidism and ophthalmopathy. The CDR3 has 15 amino acids. The V segment lost 6 bases and the J segment 0 bases; nucleotides outside the gene matches: 4. Germline V lookup: CDR1 ENHRY, CDR2 SYGVKD.

Sequencing was carried out using blood. J is TRBJ2-7 and V is TRBV10-3; TRBD1 aligns across 11 bases. The receptor was derived from a woman aged 25-40 years with Graves' hyperthyroidism that later progressed to Graves' ophthalmopathy. CDR3 nucleotide sequence: TGTGCCATCAGCGGACAGGGGGCGAGCTCCTACGAGCAGTACTTC. As protein: CAISGQGASSYEQYF.